Shown below are 20 T cell receptor beta chains from a single sample sequenced in a study of blood T cell repertoires in COVID-19. TCRdb keeps only in-frame clones here, not all; method: immunoSEQ multiplex PCR. The table lists some 310,000 clones, 90% of them singletons, with 0.8% to 1.3% in the top ten. The sequenced material came from peripheral blood. The origin of the receptors is a middle-aged woman with COVID-19, enrolled during active disease.

With regard to this clone: An end of the junction differs from the germline gene, which may be a read error. This chain joins TRBV18 and TRBJ1-2; 8 bases line up with TRBD1. The CDR3 runs 12 residues. Germline loops: CDR1 KGHSH, CDR2 LQKENI. The CDR3 sequence: CASSLDRDDKAF. The DNA for the CDR3 is TGTGCCAGCTCACTGGACAGGGACGACAAAGCCTTC.

This clone was counted a single time. The rearrangement uses TRBV7-3 and TRBJ1-6, with 9 bases aligning to TRBD1. There are 15 residues in the CDR3. The V and J ends lost 1 base and 7 bases, in that order; junction bases with no gene match: 2. Germline CDR1 is SGHTA and CDR2 is FQGTGA. CDR3 protein: CASSLIGTGNSPLHF. DNA for the CDR3: TGTGCCAGCAGCTTAATAGGGACAGGGAATTCACCCCTCCACTTT. The whole variable domain, filled in from reference TRBV7-3 and TRBJ1-6, reads GAGVSQTPSNKVTEKGKYVELRCDPISGHTALYWYRQSLGQGPEFLIYFQGTGAADDSGLPNDRFFAVRPEGSVSTLKIQRTERGDSAVYLCASSLIGTGNSPLHFGNGTRLTVT.

Only one count was recorded for this clone. The chain joins TRBV24-1 to TRBJ2-3; 10 nucleotides agree with TRBD1. V was clipped by 5 bases and J by 6 bases; unmatched bases: 7. The CDR3 covers 15 residues. Germline V gene data show CDR1 as KGHDR and CDR2 as SFDVKD. For the CDR3, the DNA is TGTGCCACCAGTGGGGCCGGGACAGGGGTCGATACGCAGTATTTT. It yields the protein CATSGAGTGVDTQYF.

This clone was detected only a few times. The V gene is TRBV3-1 (or the pseudogene TRBV3-2), the J gene TRBJ2-1; 9 bases are a match to TRBD1. Germline V gene data show CDR1 as LGHDT and CDR2 as YNNKEL (reference sequence). V gave up 3 bases and J gave up 11 bases; unmatched junction bases: 14. The CDR3 is 16 residues long. The chain's CDR3 is CASSQENRGRGEKQFF. The CDR3 coding sequence is TGTGCCAGCAGCCAGGAAAACAGGGGGCGCGGGGAAAAGCAGTTCTTC.

This chain links TRBV27 with TRBJ1-1; TRBD1 matches 8 bases. CDR1 is MNHEY, CDR2 SMNVEV, per germline (reference sequence). Trimming took 8 bases from V and 5 from J; bases not matched to a gene: 10. The CDR3 runs 14 residues. CDR3 region: CASGASRGLTEAFF. The CDR3 DNA sequence: TGTGCCAGCGGAGCGTCCAGGGGGCTTACTGAAGCTTTCTTT.

This chain uses TRBV28 with TRBJ2-3, with TRBD2 identical over 9 bases. Trimming at V came to 5 bases and at J to 2 bases, leaving 2 bases not matched to a gene. CDR1 is MDHEN and CDR2 is SYDVKM in the germline V gene. The CDR3 is made up of 14 amino acids. The CDR3 region has the DNA TGTGCCAGCAGTCCTAGCGGGAACACAGATACGCAGTATTTT. Its translation is CASSPSGNTDTQYF.

The V gene is TRBV24-1, the J gene TRBJ2-1; 7 positions match TRBD1. The CDR3 is 14 residues long. After removal of 8 bases from V and 5 bases from J, the junction contained 8 bases not matched to a gene. CDR1 KGHDR and CDR2 SFDVKD come from the germline V gene. CDR3 loop: CATTTGPPHNEQFF. CDR3 sequence (DNA): TGTGCCACCACGACAGGGCCCCCACACAATGAGCAGTTCTTC.

V and J are TRBV13 and TRBJ2-1; D not certain. The germline V and J ends were trimmed by 5 bases and 3 bases, with 8 bases remaining between them. The CDR3 has 13 residues. Germline values: CDR1 PRHDT, CDR2 FYEKMQ (reference sequence). The CDR3 nucleotides read TGTGCCAGCAGCCCCAGAAACTACAATGAGCAGTTCTTC. This codes for CASSPRNYNEQFF.

This clone was observed a few times. Other DNA sequences of this sample code for an identical CDR3. The chain employs TRBV6-1 and TRBJ2-7; 7 bases are a match to TRBD1. V shed 1 base, J shed 3 bases, and the junction held 3 bases outside the gene matches. Germline V gene data show CDR1 as MNHNS and CDR2 as SASEGT. The CDR3 has 14 amino acids. The CDR3 nucleotides are TGTGCCAGCAGTGAAGTACAGGGGTACTACGAGCAGTACTTC. This encodes CASSEVQGYYEQYF.

This sequence joins TRBV12-5 and TRBJ2-5; 10 nucleotides match TRBD1. Germline CDR1 LGHNT, CDR2 FRNRAP. This CDR3 is built from 17 residues. With V trimmed by 3 bases and J by 2 bases, 9 bases remained unmatched. The CDR3 DNA is TGTGCTAGTGGTTTAGGCCGGGACAGGGGTCGGCAAGAGACCCAGTACTTC. Encoded protein: CASGLGRDRGRQETQYF.

The J gene is TRBJ2-2, the V gene TRBV18; 9 nucleotides line up with TRBD2. J lost 5 bases, V lost 0 bases, and 7 bases had no gene match. Germline values: CDR1 KGHSH, CDR2 LQKENI. The CDR3 has 17 residues. The CDR3 nucleotides read TGTGCCAGCTCACCACCCCTGGCGGGGGGGCGGACCGGGGAGCTGTTTTTT. Translating gives CASSPPLAGGRTGELFF. Full variable domain (outside the CDR3, taken from reference TRBV18 and TRBJ2-2): NAGVMQNPRHLVRRRGQEARLRCSPMKGHSHVYWYRQLPEEGLKFMVYLQKENIIDESGMPKERFSAEFPKEGPSILRIQQVVRGDSAAYFCASSPPLAGGRTGELFFGEGSRLTVL.

The chain couples TRBV28 to TRBJ2-7, with D perhaps matching TRBD1 (5 bases). The CDR3 spans 15 residues. Germline CDR1 is MDHEN and CDR2 is SYDVKM. V lost 5 bases and J 4 bases, leaving 18 bases between the germline ends. The CDR3 region is CASSPRGRVDYEQYF. The DNA of the CDR3 is TGTGCCAGCAGTCCCCGCGGCAGGGTAGATTACGAGCAGTACTTC.

V and J are TRBV14 and TRBJ2-3; TRBD2 is a possible D gene (5 bases). V lost 4 bases to trimming and J lost 8 bases, with 10 bases between them. This CDR3 region has 12 residues. Germline assignment: CDR1 SGHDN and CDR2 FVKESK. The CDR3 DNA follows: TGTGCCAGCAGCCTACCCGGAGGTACGCAGTATTTT. Translating gives CASSLPGGTQYF. The whole variable domain, remainder taken from reference TRBV14 and TRBJ2-3, is EAGVTQFPSHSVIEKGQTVTLRCDPISGHDNLYWYRRVMGKEIKFLLHFVKESKQDESGMPNNRFLAERTGGTYSTLKVQPAELEDSGVYFCASSLPGGTQYFGPGTRLTVL.

This clone was picked up a small number of times. The V and J genes are TRBV10-1 and TRBJ2-5; the D gene is possibly TRBD2 (6 bases). From germline, CDR1 is WNHNN and CDR2 SYGVQD (reference sequence). The length of the CDR3 is 17 residues. Trimming stripped 0 bases from V and 2 bases from J, with 16 bases between. The CDR3 protein is CASSESILVGGQETQYF. CDR3 coding DNA: TGCGCCAGCAGTGAGTCGATCCTCGTGGGAGGTCAAGAGACCCAGTACTTC.

The genes are TRBV24-1 and TRBJ2-7, with 9 nucleotides matching TRBD1. Trimming took 3 bases from V and 4 from J; bases not matched to a gene: 6. Germline values: CDR1 KGHDR, CDR2 SFDVKD. The CDR3 length is 15 residues. The chain's CDR3 is CATSDPKTGGYEQYF. In DNA form, the CDR3 reads TGTGCCACCAGTGATCCAAAGACAGGGGGGTACGAGCAGTACTTC.

This chain links TRBV6-5 with TRBJ2-5; D may be TRBD1 (5 bases). Germline CDR1 and CDR2: MNHEY and SVGAGI. Trimming removed 2 bases from V and 5 bases from J, with 9 bases in between. This CDR3 has 13 amino acids. DNA for the CDR3: TGTGCCAGCAGTTACATAGGGGTGGAGACCCAGTACTTC. It codes for CASSYIGVETQYF.

The chain combines TRBV7-2 with TRBJ2-4; the match to TRBD1 covers 8 bases. J was trimmed by 3 bases and V by 3 bases; bases with no gene match: 7. This CDR3 is 16 amino acids long. Germline CDR1 reads SGHTA; CDR2 reads FQGNSA. The DNA of the CDR3 is TGTGCCAGCAGCTTCATGGCAGGGGGCAGCAAAAACATTCAGTACTTC. It yields the protein CASSFMAGGSKNIQYF. The full variable domain, rest sourced from reference TRBV7-2 and TRBJ2-4, is GAGVSQSPSNKVTEKGKDVELRCDPISGHTALYWYRQSLGQGLEFLIYFQGNSAPDKSGLPSDRFSAERTGGSVSTLTIQRTQQEDSAVYLCASSFMAGGSKNIQYFGAGTRLSVL.

CDR3 region: CASSQDPASGGSTAPQYF. In DNA form, the CDR3 reads TGCGCCAGCAGCCAAGATCCGGCTAGCGGGGGGTCAACGGCGCCGCAGTATTTT. The chain recombines TRBV4-3 with TRBJ2-3, with TRBD2 matching 11 bases. This CDR3 comprises 18 residues. Germline assignment: CDR1 LGHNA and CDR2 YSLEER. Germline trimming cut 0 bases from V and 10 bases from J; bases unmatched to any gene: 15.

This clone was picked up one time. This sequence joins TRBV5-4 and TRBJ2-7; 8 positions match TRBD1. Germline V gene data show CDR1 as SGHNT and CDR2 as YYREEE (reference sequence). The junction had 9 bases not matched to a gene; V was cut back by 4 bases and J by 6 bases. The CDR3 is 14 amino acids. The CDR3 protein is CASSAGQGRGEQYF. The CDR3 DNA is TGTGCCAGCAGCGCAGGACAGGGAAGAGGCGAGCAGTACTTC.

The chain is built from TRBV6-5 and TRBJ2-4; 11 positions match TRBD2. Germline assignment: CDR1 MNHEY and CDR2 SVGAGI. This CDR3 spans 15 amino acids. The V and J ends lost 6 bases and 5 bases, in that order; junction bases with no gene match: 6. The CDR3 sequence is CASRHQLAGENIQYF. The CDR3 region has the DNA TGTGCCAGCAGGCACCAACTAGCGGGAGAAAACATTCAGTACTTC.